This T cell receptor (beta chain) was recovered during a study of OX40 agonist ivuxolimab in advanced cancers. For context, the study as a whole: The costimulatory receptor OX40 (CD134) was targeted by ivuxolimab, a fully human IgG2 agonistic monoclonal antibody. Prior anti-PD-1, anti-PD-L1 or anti-CTLA-4 therapy was permitted, and about 40% of dose-escalation patients had received checkpoint inhibitors. The dose-escalation cohort was around 84% male with a mean age of approximately 59 years, ranging from 23 to 79. Of the roughly 50 dose-escalation patients, hepatocellular carcinoma was present in 19, melanoma in approximately 15, renal cell carcinoma in 9 and head and neck cancer in 9. Intravenous ivuxolimab was administered to patients every 2 weeks at six dose levels: 0.01, 0.1, 0.3, 1.5, 3 and 10 mg/kg. Partial responses occurred in three dose-escalation patients: two with cutaneous melanoma and one with hepatocellular carcinoma. The paper describes the monotherapy dose-escalation part (N ≈ 50 patients) of the phase I trial of ivuxolimab. The purpose of peripheral TCRbeta sequencing was to test whether ivuxolimab changed TCR sequence diversity and led to clonal T-cell expansion. Here is what the overall study found, with its caveats: At doses from 0.1 to 3.0 mg/kg, clonal expansion was seen in both CD4+ and CD8+ blood T cells between baseline and week 6. Antigen specificity was not determined for the clonally expanded peripheral T cells. In the 0.1-3.0 mg/kg groups, partial responders were among the patients with the lowest normalized peripheral clonal expansion, particularly in CD8+ T cells. Low levels of normalized T-cell clonal expansion were also seen in some patients who did not respond. After ivuxolimab, expanded clones were on average more numerous among CD8+ T cells than among CD4+ T cells.

Concerning this clone itself: Its target antigen remains unknown. There are no base qualities to consult, and no much larger clone falls within one base.

Patients with a history of autoimmune disease or receiving systemic immunosuppression were excluded from the trial. In every dose cohort, peripheral blood was drawn for TCR sequencing at baseline, cycle 4 day 1, and cycle 7 day 1. The samples were drawn from a first-in-human, open-label, multicenter phase I dose-escalation trial of ivuxolimab. The trial enrolled adults with locally advanced or metastatic head and neck squamous cell, hepatocellular, melanoma or renal cell carcinoma. CD4+ and CD8+ T cells were sorted separately from peripheral blood before TCR sequencing. From cysteine to phenylalanine, the CDR3 is 15 amino acids long. Just the 45-base CDR3 DNA is kept, in frame starting at base 1. V drops 5 bases and J drops 5 bases, leaving 16 bases in between. Looking up the germline V gene yields CDR1 SGHVS and CDR2 FQNEAQ. To sequence the TCRbeta CDR3 region, genomic DNA was isolated from the sorted cells. The immunoSEQ Assay was used for sequencing of TCRbeta CDR3 regions. TCRdb re-hosts the immuneACCESS table, in-frame sequences only. Its copies lack some clones; in the studies checked, an unresolved V gene accounts for under half of them, and the cause for the rest is not known. The sample has approximately 75,000 clones on record, roughly nine tenths of them singletons. The ten largest account for around 0.39% of the sample.

This material consisted of CD4+ or CD8+ T cells sorted from blood, taken in a trial of the OX40 agonist ivuxolimab. This clonotype was sampled from an adult with an advanced solid tumor such as melanoma, head and neck, liver or kidney cancer. The sequence links TRBV7-8 to TRBJ1-5; the D region possibly corresponds to TRBD1 (5 bases align). This receptor has the CDR3 CASSPGTGWDQPQHF. The nucleotide sequence is given as TGTGCCAGCAGCCCCGGGACCGGGTGGGATCAGCCCCAGCATTTT.